The present T cell receptor beta chain was sequenced within a study of blood T cell repertoires in COVID-19. The CDR3 is 16 residues long. Germline V CDR1 and CDR2: KGHDR, SFDVKD. Trimming took off 3 bases at V and 6 bases at J, with 17 bases between the two ends. Produced via immunoSEQ multiplex PCR; TCRdb's table is partial and in-frame only. The sample has more than 85,000 clones; 80% to 90% are singletons. Which cohort a participant joined came from the clinical history participants gave. The clonotype originates from a woman aged 45-65 years who had recovered from COVID-19. This sequence joins TRBV24-1 and TRBJ2-1; the D is unclear. The sample comprised PBMCs or T cells enriched from blood (not recorded which). Here the CDR3 reads CATSDLALSSGNEQFF. The CDR3 DNA sequence: TGTGCCACCAGTGATCTGGCACTCTCTTCGGGCAATGAGCAGTTCTTC.